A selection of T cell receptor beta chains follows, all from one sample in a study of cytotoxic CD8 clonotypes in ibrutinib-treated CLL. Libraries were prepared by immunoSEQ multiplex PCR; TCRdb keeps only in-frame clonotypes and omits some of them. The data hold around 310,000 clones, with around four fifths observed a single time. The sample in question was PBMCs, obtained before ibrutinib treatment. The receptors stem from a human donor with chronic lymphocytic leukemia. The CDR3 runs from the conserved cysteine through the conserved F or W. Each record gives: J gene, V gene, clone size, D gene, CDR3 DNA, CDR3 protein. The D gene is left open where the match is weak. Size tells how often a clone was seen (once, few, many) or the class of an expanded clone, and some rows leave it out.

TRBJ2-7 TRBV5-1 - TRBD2 TGCGCCAGCAGCTTGGTGCTAGCGGGAGTTTTCCACGAGCAGTACTTC CASSLVLAGVFHEQYF
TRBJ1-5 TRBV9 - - TGTGCCAGCAGCACAAGCCAGGTTGGTCAGCCCCAGCATTTT CASSTSQVGQPQHF
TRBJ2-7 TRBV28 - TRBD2 TGTGCCAGCAGTTTAGAACTAGCGGGAGATGGGGCCTACGAGCAGTACTTC CASSLELAGDGAYEQYF
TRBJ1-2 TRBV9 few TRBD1 TGTGCCAGCAGCGCCGGGACAGGGTCAGGCTATGGCTACACCTTC CASSAGTGSGYGYTF
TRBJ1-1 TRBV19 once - TGTGCCAGTAGTAGTAACACTGAAGCTTTCTTT CASSSNTEAFF
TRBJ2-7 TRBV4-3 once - TGCGCCAGCAGCCAACCGGGACGAATCCGAGGCGAGCAGTACTTC CASSQPGRIRGEQYF
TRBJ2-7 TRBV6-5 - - TGTGCCAGCAGTTACGTGGGGAATACTCCTACCTACGAGCAGTACTTC CASSYVGNTPTYEQYF
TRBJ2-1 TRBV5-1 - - TGCGCCAGCACCCATAGCGGAATCTACAATGAGCAGTTCTTC CASTHSGIYNEQFF
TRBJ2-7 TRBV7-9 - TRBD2 TGTGCCAGCAGTCCCCCCCCGACTAGCGGGAAGTACGAGCAGTACTTC CASSPPPTSGKYEQYF
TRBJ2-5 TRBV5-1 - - TGCGCCAGCAGCTTCAACCCGGGCACTAGCAGCACTTGGGCCCAAGAGACCCAGTACTTC CASSFNPGTSSTWAQETQYF
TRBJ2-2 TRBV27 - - TGTGCCAGCACCTTCGCACACCCTCGAATCGGGGAGCTGTTTTTT CASTFAHPRIGELFF
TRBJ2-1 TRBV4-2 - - TGTGCCAGCAGCCAGACAGGTGGATTGTTAGAGCAGTTCTTC CASSQTGGLLEQFF
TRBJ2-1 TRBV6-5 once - TGTGCCACCAAAGGGCCTGGGATCTACAATGAGCAGTTCTTC CATKGPGIYNEQFF
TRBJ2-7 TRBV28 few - TGTGCCAGCGGCGGAGAAGTCTACGAGCAGTACTTC CASGGEVYEQYF
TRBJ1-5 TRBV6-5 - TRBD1 TGTGCCGCCGCTCCGACAGGGGAAAGTCAGCCCCAGCATTTT CAAAPTGESQPQHF
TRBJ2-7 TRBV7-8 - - TGTGCCAGCAGCTTAAGGGGGGGCTCCTACGAGCAGTACTTC CASSLRGGSYEQYF
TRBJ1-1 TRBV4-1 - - TGCGCCAGCAGCCAAGATATTTGGCTAAGGGGCAGGGAAGGCACTGAAGCTTTCTTT CASSQDIWLRGREGTEAFF
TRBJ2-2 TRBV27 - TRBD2 TGTGCCAGCCAGACTAGCGGGAGGACCGGGGAGCTGTTTTTT CASQTSGRTGELFF
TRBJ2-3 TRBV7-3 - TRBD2 TGTGCCAGCAGCCCCGGACTAGCGCTCACAGATACGCAGTATTTT CASSPGLALTDTQYF
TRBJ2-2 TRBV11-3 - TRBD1 TGTGCCAGCAGTCGACAGGGGTCCGGGGAGCTGTTTTTT CASSRQGSGELFF
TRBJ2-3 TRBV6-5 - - TGTGCCAGCAGTTCCCCGGGAGCAGATACGCAGTATTTT CASSSPGADTQYF
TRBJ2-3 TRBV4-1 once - TGCGCCAGCAGCCAAGGTCGTAGGACTAGCACAGATACGCAGTATTTT CASSQGRRTSTDTQYF
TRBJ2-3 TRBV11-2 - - TGTGCCAGCAGCTCCGCGGGACATTATACTAGCACAGATACGCAGTATTTT CASSSAGHYTSTDTQYF
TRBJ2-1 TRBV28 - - TGTGCCAGCAGTTTTCTAGCGAGCGGGTCCTACAATGAGCAGTTCTTC CASSFLASGSYNEQFF
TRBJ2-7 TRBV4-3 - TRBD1 TGCGCCAGCAGCCAAGACCGGACAGGGTCGCGCGAGCAGTACTTC CASSQDRTGSREQYF
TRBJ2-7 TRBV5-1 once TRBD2 TGCGCCAGCAGCTTGTCCGTATCGGGACTAATAAACTTCTACGAGCAGTACTTC CASSLSVSGLINFYEQYF
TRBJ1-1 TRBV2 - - TGTGCCGCGCTCGGGGCAGAAACGGGGACTGAAGCTTTCTTT CAALGAETGTEAFF
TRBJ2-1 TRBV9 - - TGTGCCAGCAGCGCCCTATTTAACTCCTACAATGAGCAGTTCTTC CASSALFNSYNEQFF